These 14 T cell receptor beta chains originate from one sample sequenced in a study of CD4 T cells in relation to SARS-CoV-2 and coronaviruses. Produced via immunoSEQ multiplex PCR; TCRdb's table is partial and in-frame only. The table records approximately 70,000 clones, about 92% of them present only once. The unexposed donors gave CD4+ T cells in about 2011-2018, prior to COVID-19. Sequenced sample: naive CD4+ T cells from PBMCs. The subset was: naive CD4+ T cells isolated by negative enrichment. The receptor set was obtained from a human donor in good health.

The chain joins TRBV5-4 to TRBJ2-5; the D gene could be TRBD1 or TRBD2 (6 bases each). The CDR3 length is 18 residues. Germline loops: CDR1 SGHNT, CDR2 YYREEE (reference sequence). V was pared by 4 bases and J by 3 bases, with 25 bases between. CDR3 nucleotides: TGTGCCAGCAGCCTACCTATTGTGGCAGGGGCGGGGAAAGAGACCCAGTACTTC. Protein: CASSLPIVAGAGKETQYF.

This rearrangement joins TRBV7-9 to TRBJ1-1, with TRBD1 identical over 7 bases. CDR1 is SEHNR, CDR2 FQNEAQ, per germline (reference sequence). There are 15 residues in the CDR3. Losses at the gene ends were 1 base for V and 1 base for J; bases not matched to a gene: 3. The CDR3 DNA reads TGTGCCAGCAGCTTAGGAAGGACAGGGAACACTGAAGCTTTCTTT. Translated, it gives CASSLGRTGNTEAFF.

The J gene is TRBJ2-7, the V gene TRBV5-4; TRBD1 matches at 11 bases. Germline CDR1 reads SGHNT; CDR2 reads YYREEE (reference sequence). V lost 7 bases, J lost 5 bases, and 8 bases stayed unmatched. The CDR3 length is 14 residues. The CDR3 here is CASLRDRGVDEQYF. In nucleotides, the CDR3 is TGTGCCAGCTTGCGGGACAGGGGGGTGGACGAGCAGTACTTC. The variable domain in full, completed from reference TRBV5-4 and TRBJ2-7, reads ETGVTQSPTHLIKTRGQQVTLRCSSQSGHNTVSWYQQALGQGPQFIFQYYREEENGRGNFPPRFSGLQFPNYSSELNVNALELDDSALYLCASLRDRGVDEQYFGPGTRLTVT.

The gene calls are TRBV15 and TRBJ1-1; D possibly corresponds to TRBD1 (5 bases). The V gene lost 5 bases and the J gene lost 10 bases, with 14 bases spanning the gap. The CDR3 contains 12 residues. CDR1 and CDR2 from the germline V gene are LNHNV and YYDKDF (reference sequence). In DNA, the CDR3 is TGTGCCACCAGCGCCCACGGGGGAGTAGCTTTCTTT. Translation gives CATSAHGGVAFF.

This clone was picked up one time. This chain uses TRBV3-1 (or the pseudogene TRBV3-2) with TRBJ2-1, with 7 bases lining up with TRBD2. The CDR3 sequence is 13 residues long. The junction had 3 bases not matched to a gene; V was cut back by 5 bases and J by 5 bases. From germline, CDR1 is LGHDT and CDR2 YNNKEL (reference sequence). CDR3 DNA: TGTGCCAGCAGCTCACTAGCGCACAATGAGCAGTTCTTC. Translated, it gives CASSSLAHNEQFF.

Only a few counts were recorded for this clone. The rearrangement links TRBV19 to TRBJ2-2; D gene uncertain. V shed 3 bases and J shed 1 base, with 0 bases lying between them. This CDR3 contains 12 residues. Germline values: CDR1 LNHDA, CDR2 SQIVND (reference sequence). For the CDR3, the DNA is TGTGCCAGTAGTATGAACACCGGGGAGCTGTTTTTT. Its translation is CASSMNTGELFF.

The CDR3 is CASSLVPDTQYF. CDR3 DNA: TGTGCCAGCAGCTTAGTTCCGGATACGCAGTATTTT. The chain has TRBV7-9 and TRBJ2-3; D is unclear. Looked up from germline, CDR1 is SEHNR and CDR2 is FQNEAQ (reference sequence). There are 12 residues in the CDR3. Trimming removed 1 base from V and 6 bases from J, with 5 bases in between. The full variable domain, its missing parts supplied by reference TRBV7-9 and TRBJ2-3, is DTGVSQNPRHKITKRGQNVTFRCDPISEHNRLYWYRQTLGQGPEFLTYFQNEAQLEKSRLLSDRFSAERPKGSFSTLEIQRTEQGDSAMYLCASSLVPDTQYFGPGTRLTVL.

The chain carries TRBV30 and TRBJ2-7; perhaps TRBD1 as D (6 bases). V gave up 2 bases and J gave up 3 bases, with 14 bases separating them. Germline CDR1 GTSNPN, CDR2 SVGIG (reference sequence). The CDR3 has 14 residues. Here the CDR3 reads CAWSTPGQVYEQYF. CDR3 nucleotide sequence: TGTGCCTGGAGTACTCCGGGACAAGTCTACGAGCAGTACTTC.

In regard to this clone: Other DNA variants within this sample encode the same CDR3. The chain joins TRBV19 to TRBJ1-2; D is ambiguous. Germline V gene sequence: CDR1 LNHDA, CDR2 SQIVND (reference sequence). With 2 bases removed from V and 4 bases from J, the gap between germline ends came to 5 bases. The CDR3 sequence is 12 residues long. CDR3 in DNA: TGTGCCAGTAGTATATCCACCTATGGCTACACCTTC. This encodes CASSISTYGYTF. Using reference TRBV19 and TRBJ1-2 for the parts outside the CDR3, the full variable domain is DGGITQSPKYLFRKEGQNVTLSCEQNLNHDAMYWYRQDPGQGLRLIYYSQIVNDFQKGDIAEGYSVSREKKESFPLTVTSAQKNPTAFYLCASSISTYGYTFGSGTRLTVV.

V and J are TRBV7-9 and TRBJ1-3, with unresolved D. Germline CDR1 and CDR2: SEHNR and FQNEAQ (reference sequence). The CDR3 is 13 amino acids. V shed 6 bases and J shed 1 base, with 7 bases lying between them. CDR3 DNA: TGTGCCAGCAGTCTACTTTCTGGAAACACCATATATTTT. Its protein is CASSLLSGNTIYF.

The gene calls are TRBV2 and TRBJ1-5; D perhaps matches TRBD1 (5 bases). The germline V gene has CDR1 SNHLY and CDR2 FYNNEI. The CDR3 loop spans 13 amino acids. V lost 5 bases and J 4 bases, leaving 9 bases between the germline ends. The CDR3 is CASSWDGNQPQHF. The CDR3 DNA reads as TGTGCCAGCAGTTGGGACGGAAATCAGCCCCAGCATTTT.

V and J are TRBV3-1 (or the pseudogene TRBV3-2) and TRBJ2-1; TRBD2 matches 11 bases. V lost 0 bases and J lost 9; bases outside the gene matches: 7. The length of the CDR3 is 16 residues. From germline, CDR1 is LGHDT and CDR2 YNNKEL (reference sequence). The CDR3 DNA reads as TGTGCCAGCAGCCAAGATCTTTTCACTAGCGGGGGTGAGCAGTTCTTC. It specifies CASSQDLFTSGGEQFF.

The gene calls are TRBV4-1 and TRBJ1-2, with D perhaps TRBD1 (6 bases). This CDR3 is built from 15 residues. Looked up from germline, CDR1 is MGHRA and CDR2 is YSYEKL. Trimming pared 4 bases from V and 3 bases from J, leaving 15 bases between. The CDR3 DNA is TGCGCCAGCAGCCTCTCTTACGGGGGCTACTATGGCTACACCTTC. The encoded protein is CASSLSYGGYYGYTF.

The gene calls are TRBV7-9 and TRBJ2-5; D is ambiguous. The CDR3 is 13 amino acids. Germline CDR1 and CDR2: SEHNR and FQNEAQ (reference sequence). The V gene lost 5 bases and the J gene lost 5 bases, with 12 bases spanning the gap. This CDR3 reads CASSAAGTETQYF. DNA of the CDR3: TGTGCCAGCAGCGCCGCAGGTACCGAGACCCAGTACTTC.